The clone carrying this TCR beta chain was picked up a small number of times. Its specificity is unknown. The data derive from a study of cytomegalovirus exposure and HLA in healthy donors. General observations from the study: Earlier analysis found most TCR beta V segments productive about 87% or about 30% of the time.

V was pared by 7 bases and J by 8 bases, with 9 bases between. From germline, CDR1 is MDHEN and CDR2 SYDVKM. This CDR3 contains 11 residues. The PCR ran on 60 Vbeta and 13 Jbeta primers. Assay: immunoSEQ multiplex PCR; the TCRdb copy retains only in-frame clones and omits some. The sample carries fewer than 200,000 clones, roughly three quarters recorded once. The chain links TRBV28 to TRBJ1-3; D is unclear. The source material was PBMCs. This TCR was recovered from a man between 60 and 75 years old in good health and CMV-seronegative. The CDR3 DNA reads as TGTGCCAGCACCTCGGGAGACACCATATATTTT. Encoded protein: CASTSGDTIYF.